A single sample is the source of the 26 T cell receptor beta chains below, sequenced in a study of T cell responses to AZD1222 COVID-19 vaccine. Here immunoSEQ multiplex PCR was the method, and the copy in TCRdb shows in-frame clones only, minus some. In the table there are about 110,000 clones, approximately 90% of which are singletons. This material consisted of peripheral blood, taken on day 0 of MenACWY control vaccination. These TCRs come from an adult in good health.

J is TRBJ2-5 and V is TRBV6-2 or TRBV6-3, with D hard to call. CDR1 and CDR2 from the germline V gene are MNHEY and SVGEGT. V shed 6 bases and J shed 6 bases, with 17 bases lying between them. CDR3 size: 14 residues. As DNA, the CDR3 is TGTGCCAGCAGCCTCGATGGGGATGGGAAGACCCAGTACTTC. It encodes CASSLDGDGKTQYF.

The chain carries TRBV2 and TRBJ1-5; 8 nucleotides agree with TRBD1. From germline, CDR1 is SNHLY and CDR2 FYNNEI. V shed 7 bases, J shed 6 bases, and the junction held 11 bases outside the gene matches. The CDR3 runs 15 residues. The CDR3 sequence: CASNGQGESPQPQHF. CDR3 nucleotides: TGTGCCAGCAACGGACAGGGAGAATCACCTCAGCCCCAGCATTTT.

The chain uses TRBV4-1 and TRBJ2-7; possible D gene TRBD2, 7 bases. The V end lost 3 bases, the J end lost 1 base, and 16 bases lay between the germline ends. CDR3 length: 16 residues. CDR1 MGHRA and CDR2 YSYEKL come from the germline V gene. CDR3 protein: CASSQIPGGASYEQYF. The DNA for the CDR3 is TGCGCCAGCAGCCAGATCCCGGGGGGCGCGTCCTACGAGCAGTACTTC.

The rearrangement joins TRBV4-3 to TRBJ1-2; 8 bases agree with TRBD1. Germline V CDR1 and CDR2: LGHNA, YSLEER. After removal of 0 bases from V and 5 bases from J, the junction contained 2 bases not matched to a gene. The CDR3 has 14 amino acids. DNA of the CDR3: TGCGCCAGCAGCCAAGACACAGGGGGATATGGCTACACCTTC. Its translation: CASSQDTGGYGYTF.

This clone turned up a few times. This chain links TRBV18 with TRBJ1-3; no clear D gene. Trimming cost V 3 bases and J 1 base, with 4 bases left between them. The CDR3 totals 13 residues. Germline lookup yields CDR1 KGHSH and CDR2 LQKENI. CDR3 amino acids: CASSPSSGNTIYF. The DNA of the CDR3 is TGTGCCAGCTCACCGTCGTCTGGAAACACCATATATTTT.

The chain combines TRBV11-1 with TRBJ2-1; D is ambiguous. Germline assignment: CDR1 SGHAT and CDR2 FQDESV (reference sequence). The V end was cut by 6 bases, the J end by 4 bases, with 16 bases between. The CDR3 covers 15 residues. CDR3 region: CASSHPSRVYNEQFF. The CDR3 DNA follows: TGTGCCAGCAGTCACCCTAGTCGAGTGTACAATGAGCAGTTCTTC.

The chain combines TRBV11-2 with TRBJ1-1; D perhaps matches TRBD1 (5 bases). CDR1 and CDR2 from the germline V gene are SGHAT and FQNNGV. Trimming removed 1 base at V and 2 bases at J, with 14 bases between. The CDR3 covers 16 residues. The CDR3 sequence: CASSLVIGQGNTEAFF. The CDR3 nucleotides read TGTGCCAGCAGCTTAGTGATAGGGCAGGGCAACACTGAAGCTTTCTTT.

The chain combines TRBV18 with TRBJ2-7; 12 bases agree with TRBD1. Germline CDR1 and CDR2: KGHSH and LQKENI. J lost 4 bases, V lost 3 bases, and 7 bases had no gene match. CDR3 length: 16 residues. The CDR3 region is CASSPPGQGAGYEQYF. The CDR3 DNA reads TGTGCCAGCTCACCTCCGGGACAGGGGGCAGGGTACGAGCAGTACTTC.

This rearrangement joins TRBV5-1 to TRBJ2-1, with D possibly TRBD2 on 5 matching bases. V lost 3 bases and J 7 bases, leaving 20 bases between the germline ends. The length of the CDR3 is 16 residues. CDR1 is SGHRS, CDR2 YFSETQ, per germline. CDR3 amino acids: CASSWALLQGGNEQFF. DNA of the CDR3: TGCGCCAGCAGCTGGGCCCTATTACAAGGCGGGAATGAGCAGTTCTTC.

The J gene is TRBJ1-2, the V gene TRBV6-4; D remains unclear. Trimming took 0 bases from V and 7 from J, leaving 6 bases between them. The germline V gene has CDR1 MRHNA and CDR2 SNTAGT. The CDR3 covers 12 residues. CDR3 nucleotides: TGTGCCAGCAGTGACTCAGATGTTGGCTACACCTTC. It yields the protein CASSDSDVGYTF.

This CDR3 reads CASSEGQGNYGYTF. DNA for the CDR3: TGTGCCAGCAGTGAAGGACAGGGAAACTATGGCTACACCTTC. The rearrangement joins TRBV6-1 to TRBJ1-2, with 7 bases matching TRBD1. The CDR3 spans 14 residues. Germline V gene sequence: CDR1 MNHNS, CDR2 SASEGT. The J segment lost 2 bases and the V segment lost 1 base, leaving 1 base of the junction unmatched.

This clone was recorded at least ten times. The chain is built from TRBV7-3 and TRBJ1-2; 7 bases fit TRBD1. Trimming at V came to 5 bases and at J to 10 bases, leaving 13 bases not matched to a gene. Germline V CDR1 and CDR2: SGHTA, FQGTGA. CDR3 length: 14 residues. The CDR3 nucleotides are TGTGCCAGCAGCCCCAATATCGGGACAGCAGACTACACCTTC. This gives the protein CASSPNIGTADYTF.

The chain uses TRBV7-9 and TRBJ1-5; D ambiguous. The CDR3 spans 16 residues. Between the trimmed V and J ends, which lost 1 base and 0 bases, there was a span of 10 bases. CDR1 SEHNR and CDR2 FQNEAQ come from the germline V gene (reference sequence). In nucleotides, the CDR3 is TGTGCCAGCAGCTTAGGGTCACCCACTAGCAATCAGCCCCAGCATTTT. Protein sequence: CASSLGSPTSNQPQHF.

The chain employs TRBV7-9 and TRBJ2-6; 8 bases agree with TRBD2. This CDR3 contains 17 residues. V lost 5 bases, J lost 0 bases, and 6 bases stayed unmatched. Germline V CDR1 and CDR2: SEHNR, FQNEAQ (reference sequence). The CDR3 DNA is TGTGCCAGCAGCCCGCCGGGGGGGGACTCTGGGGCCAACGTCCTGACTTTC. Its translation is CASSPPGGDSGANVLTF.

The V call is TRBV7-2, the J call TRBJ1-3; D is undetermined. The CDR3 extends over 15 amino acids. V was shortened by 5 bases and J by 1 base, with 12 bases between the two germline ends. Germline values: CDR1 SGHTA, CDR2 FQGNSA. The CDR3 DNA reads TGTGCCAGCAGCCCGGATCAGTGGTCTGGAAACACCATATATTTT. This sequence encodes CASSPDQWSGNTIYF. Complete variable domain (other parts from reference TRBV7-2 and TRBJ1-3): GAGVSQSPSNKVTEKGKDVELRCDPISGHTALYWYRQSLGQGLEFLIYFQGNSAPDKSGLPSDRFSAERTGGSVSTLTIQRTQQEDSAVYLCASSPDQWSGNTIYFGEGSWLTVV.

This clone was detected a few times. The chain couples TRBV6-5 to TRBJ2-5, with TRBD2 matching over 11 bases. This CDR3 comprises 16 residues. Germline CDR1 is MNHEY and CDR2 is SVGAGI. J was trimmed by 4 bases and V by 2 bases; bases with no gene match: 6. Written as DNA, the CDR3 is TGTGCCAGCAGTTACAATAGCGGGGGGGCAGGAGAGACCCAGTACTTC. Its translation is CASSYNSGGAGETQYF.

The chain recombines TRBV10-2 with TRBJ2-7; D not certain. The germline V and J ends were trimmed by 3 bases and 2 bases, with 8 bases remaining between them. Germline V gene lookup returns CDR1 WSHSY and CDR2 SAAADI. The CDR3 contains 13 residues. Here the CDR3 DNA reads TGCGCCAGCAGTGATTCGACAACCTACGAGCAGTACTTC. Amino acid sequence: CASSDSTTYEQYF.

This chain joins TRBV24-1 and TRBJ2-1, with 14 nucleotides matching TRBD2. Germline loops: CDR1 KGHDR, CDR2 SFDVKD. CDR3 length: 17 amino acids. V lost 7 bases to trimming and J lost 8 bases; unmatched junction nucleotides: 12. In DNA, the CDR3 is TGTGCCACCAGAGAAGCCGGGACTAGCGGGGGCCTGGATGAGCAGTTCTTC. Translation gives CATREAGTSGGLDEQFF.

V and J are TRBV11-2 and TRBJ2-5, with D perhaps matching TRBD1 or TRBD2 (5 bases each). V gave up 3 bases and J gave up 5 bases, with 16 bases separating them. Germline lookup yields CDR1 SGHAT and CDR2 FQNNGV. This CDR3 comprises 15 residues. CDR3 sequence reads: CASSLGWGPKETQYF. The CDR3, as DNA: TGTGCCAGCAGCTTGGGGTGGGGACCCAAGGAGACCCAGTACTTC.

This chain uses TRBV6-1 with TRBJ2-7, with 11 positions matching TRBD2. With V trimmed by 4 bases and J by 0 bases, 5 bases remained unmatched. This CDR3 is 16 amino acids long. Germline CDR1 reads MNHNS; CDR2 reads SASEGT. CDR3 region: CASSASSGGTSYEQYF. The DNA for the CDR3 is TGTGCCAGCAGTGCCTCTAGCGGGGGGACCTCCTACGAGCAGTACTTC.

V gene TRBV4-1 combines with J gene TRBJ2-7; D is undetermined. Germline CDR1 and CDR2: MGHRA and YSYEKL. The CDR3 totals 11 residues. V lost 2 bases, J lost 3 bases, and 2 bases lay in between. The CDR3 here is CASSQHYEQYF. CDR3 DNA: TGCGCCAGCAGCCAACACTACGAGCAGTACTTC.

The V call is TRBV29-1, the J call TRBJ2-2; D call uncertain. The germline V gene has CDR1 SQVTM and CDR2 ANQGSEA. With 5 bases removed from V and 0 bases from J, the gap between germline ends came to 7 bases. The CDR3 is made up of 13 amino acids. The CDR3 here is CSVYTANTGELFF. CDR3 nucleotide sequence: TGCAGCGTTTATACAGCGAACACCGGGGAGCTGTTTTTT.

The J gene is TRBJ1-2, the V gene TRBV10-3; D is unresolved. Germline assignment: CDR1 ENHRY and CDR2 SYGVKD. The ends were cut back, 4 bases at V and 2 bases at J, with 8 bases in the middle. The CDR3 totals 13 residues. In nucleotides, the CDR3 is TGTGCCATCAGTGCTGGAGGGAACTATGGCTACACCTTC. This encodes CAISAGGNYGYTF.

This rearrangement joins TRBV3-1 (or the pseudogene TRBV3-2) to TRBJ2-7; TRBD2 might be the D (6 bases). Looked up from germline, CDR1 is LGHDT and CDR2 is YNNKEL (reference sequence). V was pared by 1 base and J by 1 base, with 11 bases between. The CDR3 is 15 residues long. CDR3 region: CASSQVGTPSYEQYF. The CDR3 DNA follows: TGTGCCAGCAGCCAAGTCGGGACTCCTTCCTACGAGCAGTACTTC.

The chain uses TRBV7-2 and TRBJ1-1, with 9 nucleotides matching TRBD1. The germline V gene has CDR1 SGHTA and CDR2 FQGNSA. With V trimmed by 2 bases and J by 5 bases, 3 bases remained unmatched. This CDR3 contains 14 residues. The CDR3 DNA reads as TGTGCCAGCAGCTTAACAGGGGGCGGGACTGAAGCTTTCTTT. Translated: CASSLTGGGTEAFF.

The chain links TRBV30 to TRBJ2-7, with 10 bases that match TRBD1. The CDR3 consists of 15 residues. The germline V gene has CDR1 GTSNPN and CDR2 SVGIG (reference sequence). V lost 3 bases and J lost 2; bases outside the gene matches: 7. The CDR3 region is CAWRETGTGAYEQYF. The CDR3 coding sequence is TGTGCCTGGAGAGAAACCGGGACAGGGGCCTACGAGCAGTACTTC.